This T cell receptor (beta chain) was captured by sequencing in a study of blood T cells in healthy people across ages. The study recruited healthy Caucasian donors from Russia who were aged roughly 6 to 100. General observations from the study: Unsorted PBMCs blocked a conclusive comparison of naive and antigen-experienced cells.

This CDR3 spans 15 amino acids. Germline V CDR1 and CDR2: ENHRY, SYGVKD. The trim removed 0 bases at V and 6 bases at J, leaving 5 bases unmatched. This clonotype was counted a few times. The target antigen is unknown. With a J-beta primer mix and a sample-barcoded 5' primer, a second PCR ran roughly 6 to 11 cycles. No fewer than 3 million CDR3-containing paired-end reads came from each sample. From the 5' RACE reads, TCRdb called clonotypes with MiXCR, one entry per CDR3 protein. Here the sample spans 1.5 million to 2 million distinct CDR3 sequences, almost 35% being singletons. This TCR came from a woman in her 30s in good health. J is TRBJ2-3 and V is TRBV10-3, with TRBD2 matching 8 bases. Sequencing was carried out using blood. Written as DNA, the CDR3 is TGTGCCATCAGTGAGTCTCGTAGCGGGGCTGATACGCAGTATTTT. Translating it yields CAISESRSGADTQYF.